Listed below are T cell receptor beta chains from one sample, sequenced in a study of blood T cell repertoires in COVID-19. Clones were read by immunoSEQ multiplex PCR, and TCRdb kept only the in-frame ones, dropping some. The table records approximately 430,000 clones, more than 80% of them present only once. Material: peripheral blood. These receptors originate from a woman between 25 and 40 years old with active or convalescent COVID-19. Each CDR3 is given with its conserved first and last residue. Fields, in order: V gene, J gene, D gene, CDR3 protein. D genes are given only for firm matches.

TRBV19	TRBJ2-7	TRBD2	CASSIGAPSGGSSYEQYF
TRBV20-1	TRBJ1-1	NA	CSASRGGTEAFF
TRBV18	TRBJ2-3	TRBD2	CASSPSLAGGSDTQYF
TRBV27	TRBJ2-7	TRBD2	CASSPSLGGFHEQYF
TRBV5-1	TRBJ2-3	NA	CASSSILTGGDTQYF
TRBV4-1	TRBJ1-3	NA	CASSQEGGTIYF
TRBV3-1/TRBV3-2	TRBJ1-3	TRBD1	CASSPRTGENTIYF
TRBV6-5	TRBJ1-1	NA	CASSYSGGTEAFF
TRBV7-9	TRBJ1-1	NA	CASSLLQNTEAFF
TRBV19	TRBJ1-5	TRBD1	CASSTTGGSNQPQHF
TRBV6-5	TRBJ2-4	TRBD2	CASSTVAGGTFQYF
TRBV11-2	TRBJ1-1	TRBD1	CASSWDRENTEAFF
TRBV10-3	TRBJ1-1	NA	CAITEGMNTEAFF
TRBV7-9	TRBJ2-5	NA	CASLLCDRTQGGQETQYF
TRBV7-2	TRBJ2-7	TRBD2	CASSYRLAGDYEQYF
TRBV6-1	TRBJ1-2	TRBD1	CASSEGQGGYGYTF
TRBV18	TRBJ1-1	NA	CASSPWEYTEAFF
TRBV6-5	TRBJ1-1	NA	CASLGAVNTEAFF
TRBV11-1	TRBJ2-2	NA	CASSRDLQAGELFF
TRBV18	TRBJ2-7	TRBD2	CASSPVTSGGSGEQYF
TRBV6-5	TRBJ2-3	TRBD1	CASRTTGKDTQYF
TRBV6-5	TRBJ2-7	TRBD2	CASSLSGTRDYEQYF
TRBV7-9	TRBJ2-3	TRBD2	CASSPMGLAGVDDTQYF
TRBV7-9	TRBJ2-7	TRBD2	CASSLVLAGGYEQYF
TRBV6-5	TRBJ2-1	TRBD1	CASSYSGDRVYNEQFF
TRBV30	TRBJ1-3	NA	CAWSKQGNTIYF
TRBV30	TRBJ2-1	TRBD1	CAWSNGQGWGDEQFF
TRBV18	TRBJ1-1	NA	CASSPTGVTEAFF
TRBV5-1	TRBJ2-7	NA	CASSLDAGSNYEQYF
TRBV7-8	TRBJ2-1	TRBD2	CASSPEVRGGNEQFF
TRBV27	TRBJ2-7	TRBD2	CASSLGGAGGPVYEQYF
TRBV5-1	TRBJ1-1	TRBD1	CASSGGQDGTEAFF
TRBV6-5	TRBJ2-3	TRBD2	CASSYFERGGSDTQYF
TRBV6-1	TRBJ1-4	NA	CASSERRTNEKLFF
TRBV6-5	TRBJ2-3	TRBD1	CASSLQGAYTQYF
TRBV10-1	TRBJ1-1	NA	CASSESTYQDSPNTEAFF
TRBV15	TRBJ1-1	TRBD1	CATSSRTGYEAFF
TRBV7-9	TRBJ1-4	TRBD1	CASSLAHYGTGDEKLFF
TRBV19	TRBJ1-2	TRBD1	CASSSGTASVYGYTF
TRBV5-1	TRBJ2-7	TRBD2	CASSSSGGYEQYF
TRBV3-1/TRBV3-2	TRBJ1-2	TRBD1	CASSQERTGGGNYGYTF
TRBV25-1	TRBJ2-2	NA	CASTPGTNTGELFF
TRBV20-1	TRBJ1-1	TRBD1	CSASGDRENTEAFF
TRBV10-2	TRBJ2-5	TRBD2	CASRLSSGGAFETQYF
TRBV3-1/TRBV3-2	TRBJ2-7	TRBD1	CASSQGTGGYEQYF
TRBV5-1	TRBJ2-1	TRBD2	CASSLTSGSKNEQFF